Listed below are T cell receptor beta chains from one sample, sequenced in a study of human T cells and chemical hapten exposure. TCRdb redid the calling of the RACE reads with MiXCR, one entry per CDR3 protein. The repertoire consists of about 120,000 distinct CDR3 sequences, with about 11% occurring once and the leading ten covering roughly 2.3%. Sample: whole blood, taken in connection with sensitization to the hapten diphenylcyclopropenone (DPC). The receptors come from a woman in her forties or fifties with alopecia areata. Some clones in this sample may be carry-over from other donors' samples. Each CDR3 is given with its conserved first and last residue. Each record gives: CDR3 length, clone size, D gene, V gene, J gene, CDR3 DNA, CDR3 protein. D genes are given only for firm matches. Part of the rows lack a size; the others show once, few, many or a class for expanded clones.

CDR3 length: 15; clone size: NA; D gene: NA; V gene: TRBV20-1; J gene: TRBJ1-2; CDR3 DNA: TGCAGTGCTAGAGACCCCTCCGGGACAAGCTATGGCTACACCTTC; CDR3 protein: CSARDPSGTSYGYTF
CDR3 length: 15; clone size: few; D gene: NA; V gene: TRBV20-1; J gene: TRBJ2-6; CDR3 DNA: TGCAGTGCTAGAGATCTAGGATCTGGGGCCAACGTCCTGACTTTC; CDR3 protein: CSARDLGSGANVLTF
CDR3 length: 14; clone size: few; D gene: NA; V gene: TRBV11-2; J gene: TRBJ2-4; CDR3 DNA: TGTGCCAGCGCAGCCCAGATCGGAGAAAACATTCAGTACTTC; CDR3 protein: CASAAQIGENIQYF
CDR3 length: 16; clone size: few; D gene: TRBD1; V gene: TRBV28; J gene: TRBJ2-7; CDR3 DNA: TGTGCCAGCAGTGAACCGGGACAGGGACCTTCCTACGAGCAGTACTTC; CDR3 protein: CASSEPGQGPSYEQYF
CDR3 length: 13; clone size: NA; D gene: NA; V gene: TRBV28; J gene: TRBJ1-4; CDR3 DNA: TGTGCCAGCAGTTTTGCGTCACACGAAAAACTGTTTTTT; CDR3 protein: CASSFASHEKLFF
CDR3 length: 14; clone size: NA; D gene: TRBD1; V gene: TRBV29-1; J gene: TRBJ2-7; CDR3 DNA: TGCAGCGTTACTTTACAGGGGGATCTCTACGAGCAGTACTTC; CDR3 protein: CSVTLQGDLYEQYF
CDR3 length: 17; clone size: many; D gene: TRBD1; V gene: TRBV12-5; J gene: TRBJ2-5; CDR3 DNA: TGTGCTAGTGGTTTGGTTCGGGAACGGTACAGGGGAGAGACCCAGTACTTC; CDR3 protein: CASGLVRERYRGETQYF
CDR3 length: 14; clone size: many; D gene: NA; V gene: TRBV11-2; J gene: TRBJ2-7; CDR3 DNA: TGTGCCAGCAGCCCCGGATGGGGATCCTACGAGCAGTACTTC; CDR3 protein: CASSPGWGSYEQYF
CDR3 length: 16; clone size: NA; D gene: NA; V gene: TRBV9; J gene: TRBJ2-2; CDR3 DNA: TGTGCCAGCAGCGTAGGATGGGGTGGGGGAACCGGGGAGCTGTTTTTT; CDR3 protein: CASSVGWGGGTGELFF
CDR3 length: 15; clone size: NA; D gene: TRBD2; V gene: TRBV6-2/TRBV6-3; J gene: TRBJ2-1; CDR3 DNA: TGTGCCAGCAGTTACCGTGTAGCGGGCTACACTGAGCAGTTCTTC; CDR3 protein: CASSYRVAGYTEQFF
CDR3 length: 13; clone size: NA; D gene: TRBD2; V gene: TRBV20-1; J gene: TRBJ2-4; CDR3 DNA: TGCAGTGCCCCAGCGGGAGTGGGAAACATTCAGTACTTC; CDR3 protein: CSAPAGVGNIQYF
CDR3 length: 13; clone size: NA; D gene: TRBD1; V gene: TRBV12-3/TRBV12-4; J gene: TRBJ1-2; CDR3 DNA: TGTGCCAGCAGTCCGCGGACAGGGGGCGGCTACACCTTC; CDR3 protein: CASSPRTGGGYTF
CDR3 length: 16; clone size: few; D gene: NA; V gene: TRBV5-1; J gene: TRBJ1-3; CDR3 DNA: TGCGCCAGCACCCTTGAAGGGTATCAGACTGGAAACACCATATATTTT; CDR3 protein: CASTLEGYQTGNTIYF
CDR3 length: 16; clone size: NA; D gene: NA; V gene: TRBV7-2; J gene: TRBJ2-5; CDR3 DNA: TGTGCCAGCAGCGCACAGGGAGGGGGAAGGCAGGAGACCCAGTACTTC; CDR3 protein: CASSAQGGGRQETQYF
CDR3 length: 20; clone size: NA; D gene: TRBD2; V gene: TRBV20-1; J gene: TRBJ2-3; CDR3 DNA: TGCAGTGCTAGACCCTTGGGACTAGCGGAGGGGGGGTCTAACACAGATACGCAGTATTTT; CDR3 protein: CSARPLGLAEGGSNTDTQYF
CDR3 length: 17; clone size: many; D gene: TRBD2; V gene: TRBV7-9; J gene: TRBJ2-3; CDR3 DNA: TGTGCCAGCAGCCCAGGGACTAGCGGGAGTCGTGCAGATACGCAGTATTTT; CDR3 protein: CASSPGTSGSRADTQYF
CDR3 length: 15; clone size: NA; D gene: TRBD1; V gene: TRBV28; J gene: TRBJ1-1; CDR3 DNA: TGTGCCAGCAGTCCCTCGACAGGGAGCGGTACTGAAGCTTTCTTT; CDR3 protein: CASSPSTGSGTEAFF
CDR3 length: 16; clone size: many; D gene: TRBD2; V gene: TRBV12-3/TRBV12-4; J gene: TRBJ2-3; CDR3 DNA: TGTGCCAGCAGCTATCCTCTAGCGGGGGGCACAGATACGCAGTATTTT; CDR3 protein: CASSYPLAGGTDTQYF
CDR3 length: 15; clone size: NA; D gene: NA; V gene: TRBV11-2; J gene: TRBJ1-6; CDR3 DNA: TGTGCCAGCAGCCCTGACAGTGGGGGGGGGTCACCCCTCCACTTT; CDR3 protein: CASSPDSGGGSPLHF
CDR3 length: 12; clone size: many; D gene: NA; V gene: TRBV20-1; J gene: TRBJ2-7; CDR3 DNA: TGCAGTGCCACAGTACAGGGAGACGAGCAGTACTTC; CDR3 protein: CSATVQGDEQYF
CDR3 length: 13; clone size: many; D gene: TRBD2; V gene: TRBV12-3/TRBV12-4; J gene: TRBJ2-5; CDR3 DNA: TGTGCCAGCGCCTTAGCGGGGAGTGAGACCCAGTACTTC; CDR3 protein: CASALAGSETQYF
CDR3 length: 14; clone size: NA; D gene: TRBD2; V gene: TRBV7-2; J gene: TRBJ2-7; CDR3 DNA: TGTGCCAGCAGCTTTGGACGGGAGGGGTACGAGCAGTACTTC; CDR3 protein: CASSFGREGYEQYF
CDR3 length: 15; clone size: NA; D gene: NA; V gene: TRBV7-2; J gene: TRBJ1-5; CDR3 DNA: TGTGCCAGCAGCCTCTCAGGGGCAGAGGGTCAGCCCCAGCATTTT; CDR3 protein: CASSLSGAEGQPQHF
CDR3 length: 16; clone size: few; D gene: NA; V gene: TRBV5-4; J gene: TRBJ2-3; CDR3 DNA: TGTGCCAGCAGCCCCGTCGGACCTGTCGGCACAGATACGCAGTATTTT; CDR3 protein: CASSPVGPVGTDTQYF
CDR3 length: 14; clone size: NA; D gene: NA; V gene: TRBV6-1; J gene: TRBJ1-1; CDR3 DNA: TGTGCCAGCAGTGAAGCAGTTGGGAACACTGAAGCTTTCTTT; CDR3 protein: CASSEAVGNTEAFF
CDR3 length: 15; clone size: NA; D gene: TRBD2; V gene: TRBV3-1; J gene: TRBJ2-3; CDR3 DNA: TGTGCCAGCAGCCAAGATCCCGCGGGGGGCCTTACGCAGTATTTT; CDR3 protein: CASSQDPAGGLTQYF
CDR3 length: 14; clone size: few; D gene: TRBD2; V gene: TRBV5-1; J gene: TRBJ2-7; CDR3 DNA: TGCGCCAGCAGGGAGACTAGCGGCACGTACGAGCAGTACTTC; CDR3 protein: CASRETSGTYEQYF
CDR3 length: 16; clone size: NA; D gene: NA; V gene: TRBV2; J gene: TRBJ2-7; CDR3 DNA: TGTGCCAGCAGTGAGTCACACGGGGGTCACGCCTACGAGCAGTACTTC; CDR3 protein: CASSESHGGHAYEQYF
CDR3 length: 12; clone size: few; D gene: TRBD1; V gene: TRBV6-2/TRBV6-3; J gene: TRBJ2-7; CDR3 DNA: TGTGCCAGCAGTTACGCGGACAGGGCCTACCTCTTC; CDR3 protein: CASSYADRAYLF